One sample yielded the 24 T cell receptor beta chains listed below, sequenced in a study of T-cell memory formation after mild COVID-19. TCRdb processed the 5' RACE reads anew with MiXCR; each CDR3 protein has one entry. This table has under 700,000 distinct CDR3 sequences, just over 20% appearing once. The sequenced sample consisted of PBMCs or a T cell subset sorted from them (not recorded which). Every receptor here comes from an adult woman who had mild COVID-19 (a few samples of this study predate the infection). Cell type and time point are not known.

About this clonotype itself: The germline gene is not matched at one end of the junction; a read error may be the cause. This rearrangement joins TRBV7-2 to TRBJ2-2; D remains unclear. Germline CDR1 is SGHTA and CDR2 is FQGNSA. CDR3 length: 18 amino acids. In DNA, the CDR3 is TGTGCCAGCAGCTTAGCGCGTCTTTACCCCACGAATACCGGGGAGCTGTTTTTT. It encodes CASSLARLYPTNTGELFF.

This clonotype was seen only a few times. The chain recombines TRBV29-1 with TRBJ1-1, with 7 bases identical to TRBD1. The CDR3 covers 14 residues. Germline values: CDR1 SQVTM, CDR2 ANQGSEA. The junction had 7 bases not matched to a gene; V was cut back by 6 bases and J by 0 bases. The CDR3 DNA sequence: TGCAGCGTCCGTCAGGGGGGTATGAACACTGAAGCTTTCTTT. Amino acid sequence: CSVRQGGMNTEAFF.

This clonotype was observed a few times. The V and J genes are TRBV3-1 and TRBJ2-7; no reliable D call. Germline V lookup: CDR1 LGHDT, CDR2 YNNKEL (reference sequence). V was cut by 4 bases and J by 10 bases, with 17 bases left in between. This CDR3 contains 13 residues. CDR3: CASSPYHTGGQYF. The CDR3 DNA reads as TGTGCCAGCAGCCCCTACCACACGGGTGGCCAGTACTTC.

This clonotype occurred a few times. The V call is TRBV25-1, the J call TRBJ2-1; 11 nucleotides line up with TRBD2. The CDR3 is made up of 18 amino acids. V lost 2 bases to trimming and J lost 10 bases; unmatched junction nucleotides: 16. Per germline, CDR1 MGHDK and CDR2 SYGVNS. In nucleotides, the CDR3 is TGTGCCAGCAGTGAACCCGGGACTAGCGGAATGAAGGCGGGGGAGCAGTTCTTC. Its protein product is CASSEPGTSGMKAGEQFF.

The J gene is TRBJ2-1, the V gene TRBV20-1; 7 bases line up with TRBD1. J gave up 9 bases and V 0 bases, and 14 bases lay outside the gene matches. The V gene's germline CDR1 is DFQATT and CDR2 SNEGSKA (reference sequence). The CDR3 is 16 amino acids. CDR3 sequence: CSARDPNRGVGGEQFF. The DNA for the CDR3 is TGCAGTGCTAGAGATCCCAACAGGGGTGTTGGGGGTGAGCAGTTCTTC.

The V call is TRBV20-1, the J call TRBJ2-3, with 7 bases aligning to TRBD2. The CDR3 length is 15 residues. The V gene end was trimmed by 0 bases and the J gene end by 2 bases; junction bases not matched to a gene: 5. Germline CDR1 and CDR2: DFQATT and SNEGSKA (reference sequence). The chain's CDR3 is CSARDAGDPTDTQYF. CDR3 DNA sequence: TGCAGTGCTAGAGACGCGGGGGACCCCACAGATACGCAGTATTTT.

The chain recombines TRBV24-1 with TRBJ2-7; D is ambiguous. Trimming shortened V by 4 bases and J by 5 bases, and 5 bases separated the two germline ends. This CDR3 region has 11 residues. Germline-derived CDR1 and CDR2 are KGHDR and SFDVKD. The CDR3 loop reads CATSDLNEQYF. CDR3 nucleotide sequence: TGTGCCACCAGTGACTTGAACGAGCAGTACTTC.

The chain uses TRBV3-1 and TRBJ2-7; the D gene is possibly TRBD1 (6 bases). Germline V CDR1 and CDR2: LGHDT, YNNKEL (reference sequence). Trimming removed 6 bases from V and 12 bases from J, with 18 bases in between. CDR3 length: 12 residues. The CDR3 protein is CASRVTGSGLYF. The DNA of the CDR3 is TGTGCCAGCAGGGTCACAGGGTCGGGTCTGTACTTC.

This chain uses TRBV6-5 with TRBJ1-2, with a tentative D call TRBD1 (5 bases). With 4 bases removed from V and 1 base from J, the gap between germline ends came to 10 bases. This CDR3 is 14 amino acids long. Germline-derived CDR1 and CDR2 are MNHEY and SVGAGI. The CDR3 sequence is CASSWDGNNYGYTF. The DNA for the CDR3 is TGTGCCAGCAGTTGGGACGGAAATAACTATGGCTACACCTTC.

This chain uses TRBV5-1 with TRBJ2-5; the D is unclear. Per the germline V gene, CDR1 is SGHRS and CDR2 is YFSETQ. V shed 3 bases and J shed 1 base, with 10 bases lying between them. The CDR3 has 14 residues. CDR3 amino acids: CASSWPESQETQYF. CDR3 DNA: TGCGCCAGCAGCTGGCCGGAATCCCAAGAGACCCAGTACTTC.

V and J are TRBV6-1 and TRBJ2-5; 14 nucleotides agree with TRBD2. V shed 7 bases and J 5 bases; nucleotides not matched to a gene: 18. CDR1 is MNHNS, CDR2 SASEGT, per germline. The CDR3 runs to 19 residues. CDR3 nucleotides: TGTGCCAGCAAGGGGGGAAAGGGACTAGCGGGAGTAATTTGGGAGACCCAGTACTTC. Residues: CASKGGKGLAGVIWETQYF.

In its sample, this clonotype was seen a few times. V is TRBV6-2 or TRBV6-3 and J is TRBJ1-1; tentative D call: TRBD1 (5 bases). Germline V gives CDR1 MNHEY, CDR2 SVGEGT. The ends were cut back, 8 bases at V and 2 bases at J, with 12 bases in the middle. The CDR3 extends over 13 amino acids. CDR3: CASAVRVNTEAFF. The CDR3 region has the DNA TGTGCCAGCGCCGTCAGGGTAAACACTGAAGCTTTCTTT.

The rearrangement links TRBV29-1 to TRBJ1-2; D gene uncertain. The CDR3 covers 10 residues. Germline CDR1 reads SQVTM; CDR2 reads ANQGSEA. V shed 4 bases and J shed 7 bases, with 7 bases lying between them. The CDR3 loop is CSVGAPGYTF. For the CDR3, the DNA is TGCAGCGTTGGGGCCCCTGGCTACACCTTC.

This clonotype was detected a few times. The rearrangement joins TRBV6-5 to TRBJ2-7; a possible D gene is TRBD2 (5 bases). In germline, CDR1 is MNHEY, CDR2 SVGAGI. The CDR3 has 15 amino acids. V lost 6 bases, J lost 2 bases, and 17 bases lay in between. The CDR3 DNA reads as TGTGCCAGCAGCCCTTCTTCGACGGGGACCTACGAGCAGTACTTC. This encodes CASSPSSTGTYEQYF.

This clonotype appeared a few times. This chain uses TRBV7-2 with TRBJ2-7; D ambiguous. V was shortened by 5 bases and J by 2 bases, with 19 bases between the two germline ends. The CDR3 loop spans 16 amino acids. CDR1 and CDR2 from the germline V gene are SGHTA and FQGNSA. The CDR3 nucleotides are TGTGCCAGCAGCCTTTACAGCCACCGCCTACCCTACGAGCAGTACTTC. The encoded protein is CASSLYSHRLPYEQYF.

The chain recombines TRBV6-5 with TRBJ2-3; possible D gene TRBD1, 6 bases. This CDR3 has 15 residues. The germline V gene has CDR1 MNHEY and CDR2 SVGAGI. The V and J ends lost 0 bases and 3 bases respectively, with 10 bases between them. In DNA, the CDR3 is TGTGCCAGCAGTTACTCGAAGAGGGGGACAGATACGCAGTATTTT. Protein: CASSYSKRGTDTQYF.

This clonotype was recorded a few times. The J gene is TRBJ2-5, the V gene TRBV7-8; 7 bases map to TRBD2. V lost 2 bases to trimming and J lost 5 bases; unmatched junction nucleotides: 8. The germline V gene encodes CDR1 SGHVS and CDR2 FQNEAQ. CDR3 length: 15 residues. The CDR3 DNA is TGTGCCAGCAGCTTAACATCCGGGAGGACGGAGACCCAGTACTTC. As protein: CASSLTSGRTETQYF.

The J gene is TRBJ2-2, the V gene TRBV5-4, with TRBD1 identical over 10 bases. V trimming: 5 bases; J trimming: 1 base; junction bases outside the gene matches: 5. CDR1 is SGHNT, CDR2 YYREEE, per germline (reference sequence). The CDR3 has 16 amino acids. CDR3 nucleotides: TGTGCCAGCAGTTGGGGGACAGGGGTGAACACCGGGGAGCTGTTTTTT. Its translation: CASSWGTGVNTGELFF.

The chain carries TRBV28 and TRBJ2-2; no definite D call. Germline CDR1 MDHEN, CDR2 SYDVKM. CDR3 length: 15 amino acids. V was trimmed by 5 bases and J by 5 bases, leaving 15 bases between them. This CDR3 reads CASSKFTMRTGELFF. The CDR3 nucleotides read TGTGCCAGCAGTAAGTTCACCATGAGGACCGGGGAGCTGTTTTTT. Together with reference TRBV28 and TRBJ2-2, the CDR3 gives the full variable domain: DVKVTQSSRYLVKRTGEKVFLECVQDMDHENMFWYRQDPGLGLRLIYFSYDVKMKEKGDIPEGYSVSREKKERFSLILESASTNQTSMYLCASSKFTMRTGELFFGEGSRLTVL.

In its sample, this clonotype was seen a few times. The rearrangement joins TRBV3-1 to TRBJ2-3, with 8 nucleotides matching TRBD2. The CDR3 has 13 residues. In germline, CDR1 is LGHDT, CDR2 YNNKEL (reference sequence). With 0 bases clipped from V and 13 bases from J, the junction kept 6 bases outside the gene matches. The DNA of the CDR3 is TGTGCCAGCAGCCAAGATACCCGGGGGGGCGAGTATTTT. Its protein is CASSQDTRGGEYF.

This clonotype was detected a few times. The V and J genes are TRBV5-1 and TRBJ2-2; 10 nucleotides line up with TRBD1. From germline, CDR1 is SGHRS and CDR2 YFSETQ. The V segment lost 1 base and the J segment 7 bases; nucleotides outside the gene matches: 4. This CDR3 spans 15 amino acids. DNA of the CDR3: TGCGCCAGCAGCTTGCGACAGGGGGCTGGCGGGGAGCTGTTTTTT. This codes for CASSLRQGAGGELFF.

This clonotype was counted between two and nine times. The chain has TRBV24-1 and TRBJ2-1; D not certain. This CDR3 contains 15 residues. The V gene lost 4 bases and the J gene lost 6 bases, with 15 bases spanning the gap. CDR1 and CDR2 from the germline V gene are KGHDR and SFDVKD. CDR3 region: CATSEPLSYTNEQFF. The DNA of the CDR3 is TGTGCCACCAGTGAGCCGTTATCCTACACCAATGAGCAGTTCTTC.

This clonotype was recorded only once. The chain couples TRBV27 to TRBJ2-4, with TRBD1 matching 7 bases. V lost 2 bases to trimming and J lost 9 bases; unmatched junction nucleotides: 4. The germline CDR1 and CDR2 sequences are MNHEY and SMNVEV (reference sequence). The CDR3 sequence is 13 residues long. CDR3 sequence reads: CASSLAQGTIQYF. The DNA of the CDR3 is TGTGCCAGCAGTTTAGCACAGGGGACCATTCAGTACTTC.

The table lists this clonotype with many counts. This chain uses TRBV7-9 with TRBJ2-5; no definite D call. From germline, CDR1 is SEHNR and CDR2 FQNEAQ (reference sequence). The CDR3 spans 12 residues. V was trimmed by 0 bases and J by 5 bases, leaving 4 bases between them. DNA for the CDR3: TGTGCCAGCAGCTTAGCGTTGGAGACCCAGTACTTC. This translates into CASSLALETQYF.